The 18 T cell receptor beta chains in this list originate from one sample, sequenced in a study of blood T cell repertoires in COVID-19. Method: immunoSEQ multiplex PCR; TCRdb's copy keeps in-frame clones and lacks some. This sample has more than 85,000 clones; 85% occur once, and the top ten carry 35% to 45%. Sequenced sample: peripheral blood. Receptors originate from a man aged 80 or over with acute or convalescent COVID-19.

This chain uses TRBV6-5 with TRBJ2-7, with TRBD2 as a possible D gene (5 bases). CDR3 length equals 15 residues. The V and J ends lost 7 bases and 3 bases respectively, with 19 bases between them. Looked up from germline, CDR1 is MNHEY and CDR2 is SVGAGI. CDR3 nucleotide sequence: TGTGCCAGCACCCCCAGGCAGGCCGGGATCTACGAGCAGTACTTC. Its protein product is CASTPRQAGIYEQYF.

This rearrangement joins TRBV15 to TRBJ1-1; D is unclear. The CDR3 loop spans 15 amino acids. The V end was cut by 1 base, the J end by 0 bases, with 9 bases between. Germline CDR1 LNHNV, CDR2 YYDKDF (reference sequence). CDR3 sequence: CATSRAPNMNTEAFF. CDR3 DNA: TGTGCCACCAGCAGAGCCCCGAACATGAACACTGAAGCTTTCTTT.

This rearrangement joins TRBV5-1 to TRBJ2-5; no definite D call. CDR1 SGHRS and CDR2 YFSETQ come from the germline V gene. The CDR3 spans 13 residues. V lost 5 bases to trimming and J lost 1 base, with 9 bases between them. The CDR3 loop is CASSLNSQETQYF. CDR3 DNA: TGCGCCAGCAGTCTTAACAGCCAAGAGACCCAGTACTTC.

The rearrangement uses TRBV12-3 or TRBV12-4 and TRBJ2-6; D is undetermined. CDR3 size: 13 residues. Between the trimmed V and J ends, which lost 6 bases and 2 bases, there was a span of 5 bases. The CDR3 bases are TGTGCCAGCAGGCAGGCTGGGGCCAACGTCCTGACTTTC. Its protein product is CASRQAGANVLTF.

The chain couples TRBV30 to TRBJ2-1, with 7 bases matching TRBD2. This CDR3 comprises 14 residues. The germline V gene has CDR1 GTSNPN and CDR2 SVGIG (reference sequence). Trimming removed 1 base from V and 8 bases from J; junction bases left unmatched: 8. Here the CDR3 reads CAWSGGGWLDEQFF. The CDR3 DNA is TGTGCCTGGAGTGGGGGGGGGTGGCTTGATGAGCAGTTCTTC.

The chain couples TRBV19 to TRBJ1-3; D is uncertain. Trimming shortened V by 6 bases and J by 3 bases, and 15 bases separated the two germline ends. CDR1 LNHDA and CDR2 SQIVND come from the germline V gene (reference sequence). The CDR3 sequence is 15 residues long. This CDR3 is CASSPTRAGGNTIYF. As DNA, the CDR3 is TGTGCCAGTAGCCCAACTCGGGCGGGTGGAAACACCATATATTTT.

V is TRBV27 and J is TRBJ2-3; 9 nucleotides align to TRBD1. The CDR3 is 16 residues long. Unmatched junction bases numbered 9, after V lost 6 bases and J lost 2 bases. Looked up from germline, CDR1 is MNHEY and CDR2 is SMNVEV (reference sequence). CDR3 nucleotides: TGTGCCAGCAGCCGAAAGACAGGGGGAAACACAGATACGCAGTATTTT. Protein sequence: CASSRKTGGNTDTQYF.

The genes are TRBV5-6 and TRBJ2-3; D ambiguous. The CDR3 covers 12 residues. The germline V gene encodes CDR1 SGHDT and CDR2 YYEEEE. V shed 3 bases and J shed 4 bases, with 6 bases lying between them. The CDR3 reads CASSWRPDTQYF. The DNA of the CDR3 is TGTGCCAGCAGCTGGAGACCAGATACGCAGTATTTT.

The J gene is TRBJ2-7, the V gene TRBV6-1; TRBD2 aligns across 14 bases. After removal of 4 bases from V and 0 bases from J, the junction contained 8 bases not matched to a gene. Germline-derived CDR1 and CDR2 are MNHNS and SASEGT. The CDR3 consists of 18 residues. CDR3 loop: CASSGLWTSGRSSYEQYF. The CDR3 DNA is TGTGCCAGCAGTGGGTTGTGGACTAGCGGGAGGTCCTCCTACGAGCAGTACTTC.

This clone was detected only a few times. The genes are TRBV4-3 and TRBJ2-1, with D possibly being TRBD2 (5 bases). In germline, CDR1 is LGHNA, CDR2 YSLEER. V was clipped by 0 bases and J by 0 bases, with 6 bases between them. The CDR3 contains 15 residues. CDR3 bases: TGCGCCAGCAGCCAAGAGCGGGTCTCCTACAATGAGCAGTTCTTC. Residues: CASSQERVSYNEQFF.

The chain is built from TRBV2 and TRBJ1-2; weak D call: TRBD1 (6 bases). Germline V gene lookup returns CDR1 SNHLY and CDR2 FYNNEI. The CDR3 spans 13 residues. The V gene lost 4 bases and the J gene lost 2 bases, with 8 bases spanning the gap. The DNA for the CDR3 is TGTGCCAGCAGTGTGACAGGAAACTATGGCTACACCTTC. This encodes CASSVTGNYGYTF.

CDR3 sequence reads: CASSNRQVAGELFF. CDR3 sequence (DNA): TGTGCCAGCAGCAACAGACAGGTGGCCGGGGAGCTGTTTTTT. The chain links TRBV7-8 to TRBJ2-2, with D maybe TRBD1 (6 bases). Germline CDR1 reads SGHVS; CDR2 reads FQNEAQ. This CDR3 is 14 amino acids long. Between the trimmed V and J ends, which lost 5 bases and 6 bases, there was a span of 13 bases.

This chain connects TRBV6-5 to TRBJ2-5; 10 bases agree with TRBD1. The CDR3 is 14 amino acids. The germline V gene encodes CDR1 MNHEY and CDR2 SVGAGI. J was trimmed by 5 bases and V by 7 bases; bases with no gene match: 7. CDR3 in amino acids: CASKYDRGLETQYF. The CDR3 DNA reads as TGTGCCAGCAAGTATGACAGGGGGCTTGAGACCCAGTACTTC.

The V gene is TRBV5-1, the J gene TRBJ1-2; TRBD1 matches 10 bases. The germline V gene encodes CDR1 SGHRS and CDR2 YFSETQ. Losses at the gene ends were 0 bases for V and 10 bases for J; bases not matched to a gene: 3. This CDR3 has 13 residues. The CDR3 protein is CASSLEGQGSYTF. The CDR3 nucleotides are TGCGCCAGCAGCTTGGAGGGACAGGGGTCCTACACCTTC.

This clone was observed a few times. The chain joins TRBV28 to TRBJ2-7; a weak D match, TRBD2 (5 bases). Trimming took off 2 bases at V and 0 bases at J, with 11 bases between the two ends. CDR1 is MDHEN, CDR2 SYDVKM, per germline. The CDR3 sequence is 15 residues long. CDR3 loop: CASSLVAGTSYEQYF. CDR3 sequence (DNA): TGTGCCAGCAGTTTAGTCGCGGGCACCTCCTACGAGCAGTACTTC.

The chain joins TRBV19 to TRBJ1-1, with D unclear. The CDR3 is 12 residues long. The germline V gene has CDR1 LNHDA and CDR2 SQIVND (reference sequence). Between the trimmed V and J ends, which lost 9 bases and 0 bases, there was a span of 8 bases. The CDR3 bases are TGTGCCAGCAGTCAGATGAACACTGAAGCTTTCTTT. Amino acids: CASSQMNTEAFF.

The chain employs TRBV3-1 (or the pseudogene TRBV3-2) and TRBJ2-7, with TRBD2 matching 8 bases. Germline CDR1 reads LGHDT; CDR2 reads YNNKEL (reference sequence). The CDR3 covers 14 residues. The J segment lost 5 bases and the V segment lost 4 bases, leaving 7 bases of the junction unmatched. The CDR3 region is CASSPGTSIDEQYF. DNA for the CDR3: TGTGCCAGCAGCCCCGGGACTAGTATTGACGAGCAGTACTTC.

The rearrangement links TRBV19 to TRBJ1-1; D remains unclear. The CDR3 is 13 residues long. Germline V lookup: CDR1 LNHDA, CDR2 SQIVND (reference sequence). Trimming left V 3 bases short and J 7 bases short, with 12 bases between. The CDR3 DNA sequence: TGTGCCAGTAGTATTCGGGGTGGGGATGAAGCTTTCTTT. As protein: CASSIRGGDEAFF.